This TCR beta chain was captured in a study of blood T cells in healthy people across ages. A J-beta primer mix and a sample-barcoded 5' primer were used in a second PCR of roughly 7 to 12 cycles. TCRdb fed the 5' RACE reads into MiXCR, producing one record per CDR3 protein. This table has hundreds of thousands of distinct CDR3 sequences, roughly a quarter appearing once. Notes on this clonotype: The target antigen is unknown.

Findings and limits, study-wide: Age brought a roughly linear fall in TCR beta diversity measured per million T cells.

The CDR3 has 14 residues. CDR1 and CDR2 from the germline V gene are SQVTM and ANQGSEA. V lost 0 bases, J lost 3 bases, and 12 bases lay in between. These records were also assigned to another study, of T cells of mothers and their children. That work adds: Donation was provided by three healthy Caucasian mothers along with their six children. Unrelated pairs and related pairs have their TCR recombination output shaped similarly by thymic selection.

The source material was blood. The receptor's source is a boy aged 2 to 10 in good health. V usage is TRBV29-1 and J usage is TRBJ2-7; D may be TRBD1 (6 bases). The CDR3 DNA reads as TGCAGCGTTGAAGATAACAGGGAAGGCTACGAGCAGTACTTC. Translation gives CSVEDNREGYEQYF.